This T cell receptor (beta chain) derives from a study of siplizumab effects on memory and regulatory T cells. The method was immunoSEQ multiplex PCR; TCRdb's version includes in-frame clones alone and lacks a portion of them. Of approximately 82,000 clones in the sample, roughly 89% were seen once. J gave up 0 bases and V 2 bases, and 5 bases lay outside the gene matches. The germline V gene has CDR1 SGHRS and CDR2 YFSETQ. This CDR3 spans 16 amino acids. Sequencing was done on a sample of Tregs sorted from blood. The rearrangement joins TRBV5-1 to TRBJ2-3; 8 bases align to TRBD2. This clonotype originated in a human donor in good health. CDR3 sequence (DNA): TGCGCCAGCAGCTTCGAGCGGGGGCCTAGCACAGATACGCAGTATTTT. It translates to CASSFERGPSTDTQYF.